The subject of this entry is one TCR beta chain. The ends were cut back, 2 bases at V and 3 bases at J, with 9 bases in the middle. Germline values: CDR1 SGDLS, CDR2 YYNGEE. This CDR3 comprises 13 residues. The entry originates in a study of blood T cell repertoires in COVID-19. Sequencing was performed with immunoSEQ multiplex PCR; in TCRdb, only in-frame clones are kept and a portion is missing. The sample lists 26,000 or so clones, around 87% seen once, with under 7% in the top ten. The TCR sequence derives from a man aged 55 to 70 with active COVID-19. The chain couples TRBV9 to TRBJ2-7; possible D gene TRBD1, 6 bases. Source material: peripheral blood. DNA of the CDR3: TGTGCCAGCAGCGTGGGGGCGAACTACGAGCAGTACTTC. This gives the protein CASSVGANYEQYF.